Listed below are T cell receptor beta chains from one sample, sequenced in a study of blood T cell repertoires in COVID-19. Libraries were prepared by immunoSEQ multiplex PCR; TCRdb keeps only in-frame clonotypes and omits some of them. The repertoire consists of fewer than 300,000 clones, with less than 85% occurring once and the leading ten covering roughly 3%. Source material: peripheral blood. These receptors were collected from a woman aged 18-35 years with acute or convalescent COVID-19. CDR3s include the opening cysteine and the closing phenylalanine or tryptophan. A D gene is named only where the DNA matches it firmly. Clone size appears in some rows only: once, few, many, or a class for an expanded clone.

d_gene	v_gene	j_gene	abundance	CDR3aa	CDR3nt
-	TRBV18	TRBJ1-5	-	CASSPPSGGERNQPQHF	TGTGCCAGCTCACCACCGTCGGGGGGAGAGCGCAATCAGCCCCAGCATTTT
-	TRBV27	TRBJ2-2	-	CASSFGGGRTGELFF	TGTGCCAGCAGTTTTGGGGGGGGGCGAACCGGGGAGCTGTTTTTT
TRBD2	TRBV6-6	TRBJ2-3	-	CASTDGHSGSPDTQYF	TGTGCCAGCACTGACGGCCATAGCGGGAGCCCAGATACGCAGTATTTT
-	TRBV30	TRBJ1-1	-	CAWSGSAGALGEAFF	TGTGCCTGGAGCGGCTCGGCAGGGGCTTTAGGTGAAGCTTTCTTT
TRBD1	TRBV19	TRBJ1-1	-	CASSQGALNTEAFF	TGTGCCAGTAGTCAGGGGGCCTTGAACACTGAAGCTTTCTTT
TRBD2	TRBV7-6	TRBJ2-7	-	CASSWTSGREDEQYF	TGTGCCAGCAGCTGGACTAGCGGGAGGGAGGACGAGCAGTACTTC
-	TRBV28	TRBJ2-2	-	CASSFYGFGELFF	TGTGCCAGCAGTTTTTACGGGTTCGGGGAGCTGTTTTTT
TRBD2	TRBV6-5	TRBJ2-3	-	CATIRLAGGRDTQYF	TGTGCCACCATTCGACTAGCGGGAGGGCGGGATACGCAGTATTTT
-	TRBV9	TRBJ1-1	once	CASSVVGPGMANTEAFF	TGTGCCAGCAGCGTAGTCGGGCCAGGGATGGCGAACACTGAAGCTTTCTTT
-	TRBV12-2	TRBJ2-3	-	CASRLACPTTSTDTQYF	TGTGCAAGTCGCTTAGCGTGCCCTACTACTAGCACAGATACGCAGTATTTT
-	TRBV5-5	TRBJ2-6	-	CASSLGGSGANVLTF	TGTGCCAGCAGCTTGGGAGGGTCTGGGGCCAACGTCCTGACTTTC
-	TRBV5-4	TRBJ2-7	-	CASSYGPDGGYEQYF	TGTGCCAGCAGCTATGGGCCGGATGGAGGCTACGAGCAGTACTTC
-	TRBV6-5	TRBJ1-1	-	CASSYGSGLNTEAFF	TGTGCCAGCAGTTACGGGTCAGGGCTGAACACTGAAGCTTTCTTT
TRBD2	TRBV20-1	TRBJ2-7	-	CSASPGLAALEQYF	TGCAGTGCTAGTCCCGGACTAGCGGCTCTCGAGCAGTACTTC
-	TRBV12-3/TRBV12-4	TRBJ1-4	-	CASTSTNEKLFF	TGTGCCAGCACGTCAACTAATGAAAAACTGTTTTTT
-	TRBV6-2/TRBV6-3	TRBJ1-2	-	CASSLSSRDNYGYTF	TGTGCCAGCAGCCTTTCGTCTCGGGATAACTATGGCTACACCTTC
-	TRBV2	TRBJ2-7	few	CASSPNPQESKHF	TGTGCCAGCAGCCCGAATCCCCAGGAATCTAAGCACTTC
-	TRBV3-1/TRBV3-2	TRBJ2-7	-	CASRPTAASYEQYF	TGTGCCAGCAGACCGACAGCAGCTTCCTACGAGCAGTACTTC
TRBD2	TRBV7-2	TRBJ2-1	-	CASSSRTSGPNNEQFF	TGTGCCAGCAGCTCGAGGACTAGCGGACCGAACAATGAGCAGTTCTTC
-	TRBV2	TRBJ1-1	-	CASSDGHSSSEAFF	TGTGCCAGCAGTGATGGCCACAGTTCTTCTGAAGCTTTCTTT
-	TRBV19	TRBJ1-5	-	CASSISRDYSNQPQHF	TGTGCCAGTAGTATCAGCAGGGATTATAGCAATCAGCCCCAGCATTTT
-	TRBV5-1	TRBJ2-3	once	CASHRRGDTQYF	TGCGCCAGCCACAGGAGGGGAGATACGCAGTATTTT
-	TRBV12-3/TRBV12-4	TRBJ2-5	once	CASSPGVETQYF	TGTGCCAGCAGCCCCGGGGTAGAGACCCAGTACTTC
TRBD1	TRBV10-3	TRBJ2-1	-	CAISGTGSNNEQFF	TGTGCCATCAGTGGGACAGGTTCTAACAATGAGCAGTTCTTC
-	TRBV30	TRBJ1-3	-	CAWSVPVPGLSGNTIYF	TGTGCCTGGAGTGTACCCGTTCCGGGACTCTCTGGAAACACCATATATTTT
-	TRBV28	TRBJ2-1	-	CASSTGQYPYNEQFF	TGTGCCAGCAGTACCGGACAGTACCCCTACAATGAGCAGTTCTTC
-	TRBV14	TRBJ1-1	-	CASSQDWAVSNTEAFF	TGTGCCAGCAGCCAAGATTGGGCAGTCTCAAACACTGAAGCTTTCTTT
TRBD1	TRBV5-1	TRBJ1-2	-	CASSSVPGQGHYGYTF	TGCGCCAGCAGCTCCGTCCCGGGACAGGGGCACTATGGCTACACCTTC
TRBD1	TRBV27	TRBJ1-2	-	CASSPRGQGHGGYTF	TGTGCCAGCAGTCCTCGGGGACAGGGGCACGGTGGCTACACCTTC
-	TRBV30	TRBJ2-7	-	CAWRTGTAYEQYF	TGTGCCTGGAGGACGGGAACTGCCTACGAGCAGTACTTC
TRBD1	TRBV29-1	TRBJ1-2	-	CSVEWDRGLDPYGYTF	TGCAGCGTTGAGTGGGACAGGGGGTTGGATCCCTATGGCTACACCTTC
-	TRBV6-1	TRBJ2-7	-	CASNEYRYEQYF	TGTGCCAGCAATGAATACAGGTACGAGCAGTACTTC
TRBD2	TRBV6-5	TRBJ2-1	-	CASSYSGATSYNEQFF	TGTGCCAGCAGTTATAGCGGGGCGACCTCCTACAATGAGCAGTTCTTC
TRBD2	TRBV27	TRBJ2-1	-	CASSLSRLAEQFF	TGTGCCAGCAGTTTATCGAGACTAGCGGAGCAGTTCTTC
-	TRBV6-5	TRBJ1-6	-	CASRPPRGRDSPLHF	TGTGCCAGCAGGCCTCCCAGGGGACGGGATTCACCCCTCCACTTT
TRBD1	TRBV15	TRBJ1-2	-	CATSQTGGIRGYTF	TGTGCCACCAGCCAGACAGGGGGCATTCGGGGCTACACCTTC
TRBD1	TRBV18	TRBJ1-3	-	CASSPPQGAAGNTIYF	TGTGCCAGCTCACCACCTCAGGGGGCCGCTGGAAACACCATATATTTT
-	TRBV27	TRBJ1-2	few	CASSPFSPNYGYTF	TGTGCCAGCAGTCCCTTCAGTCCTAACTATGGCTACACCTTC
-	TRBV20-1	TRBJ2-2	-	CSASSGRHHTGELFF	TGCAGTGCTAGTAGTGGGAGACACCACACCGGGGAGCTGTTTTTT
-	TRBV9	TRBJ1-1	-	CASSVVPGGRTEAFF	TGTGCCAGCAGCGTAGTGCCGGGAGGACGCACTGAAGCTTTCTTT
-	TRBV6-2/TRBV6-3	TRBJ1-2	-	CASSPHDRIYGYTF	TGTGCCAGCAGCCCACACGACAGAATCTATGGCTACACCTTC
TRBD2	TRBV2	TRBJ2-7	-	CASSDWGTSGSYEQYF	TGTGCCAGCAGTGACTGGGGGACTAGCGGGTCCTACGAGCAGTACTTC
-	TRBV5-4	TRBJ2-5	-	CASSTTEEYGETQYF	TGTGCCAGCAGCACTACGGAGGAGTATGGAGAGACCCAGTACTTC
-	TRBV7-2	TRBJ1-3	-	CASRELTGNTIYF	TGTGCCAGCAGGGAGCTGACTGGAAACACCATATATTTT
TRBD1	TRBV7-2	TRBJ1-1	-	CASSLGQLPYTEAFF	TGTGCCAGCAGCCTGGGACAGCTACCCTACACTGAAGCTTTCTTT
TRBD2	TRBV16	TRBJ2-5	-	CASSQSWGGTRQETQYF	TGTGCCAGCAGCCAATCGTGGGGGGGAACGAGACAAGAGACCCAGTACTTC
-	TRBV4-3	TRBJ2-4	-	CASSQDQGRIQYF	TGCGCCAGCAGCCAAGATCAAGGGAGGATTCAGTACTTC
-	TRBV6-5	TRBJ1-4	-	CASSYREGFNEKLFF	TGTGCCAGCAGTTACCGGGAAGGCTTTAATGAAAAACTGTTTTTT